This TCR beta chain was sequenced in a study of identical twins. V lost 8 bases and J lost 4; bases outside the gene matches: 5. Germline CDR1 reads SQVTM; CDR2 reads ANQGSEA. The CDR3 length is 12 residues. This clonotype was counted between two and nine times. Its matching antigen is unknown. Overall study findings and caveats: Twins showed weaker excess sharing in their beta out-of-frame sequences. Abundant beta clonotypes from cord blood bore fewer insertions; memory repertoires lacked this pattern.

Template switching added a universal primer binding site, and final cDNA carried unique molecular identifiers. TCRdb analysed the 5' RACE reads with MiXCR anew, one entry per CDR3 protein. The sample has 1.5 million to 2 million distinct CDR3 sequences, roughly a third seen once; the top ten hold under 0.35%. This clonotype originated in a newborn girl in good health. Sequencing input: cord blood. The chain is built from TRBV29-1 and TRBJ1-1; 9 positions agree with TRBD1. The CDR3 nucleotides are TGCAGCTCGACAGGGGGAGTCACTGAAGCTTTCTTT. This codes for CSSTGGVTEAFF.